The TCR beta chain described here comes from a study of a mutant IDH1 vaccine in newly diagnosed glioma (dated by TCRdb to the early 2020s). The study in broad terms: Eight vaccinations were administered to patients in weeks 1, 3, 5, 7, 11, 15, 19 and 23, corresponding to visits V03 through V10. Vaccination started 4-6 weeks after radiotherapy alone, or was given together with temozolomide cycles in the groups whose treatment included chemotherapy. Of the roughly 34 treated patients, approximately 62% were male and about 40% were female, and the mean age was about 40 years. Longitudinal TCRB deep sequencing was performed for roughly 25 treated patients wherever samples were available for exploratory analyses. Before enrollment, patients had received standard therapy of radiotherapy alone, temozolomide alone, or radiochemotherapy with temozolomide; most received the combination. Peripheral blood was collected at six visits: V03 (baseline), V05, V07, V10, V12 and V13. What the research found in general, with its limitations: The authors noted that analyses of patient blood samples could not be reproduced because of sample limitations. Immune responses induced by the vaccine were seen in roughly 95% of patients across multiple MHC alleles. Selection of PBMC samples for TCRB deep sequencing was based on availability. Changes in the top peripheral T cell clonotypes picked up by TCRB sequencing did not appear to be linked to pseudoprogression.

The time point label for this specimen denotes: week 11, during vaccination. Every vaccine dose consisted of 300 ug of a 20-mer mutant IDH1 peptide in Montanide, administered subcutaneously together with topical imiquimod. All donors had newly diagnosed IDH1-mutant astrocytomas of WHO grade 3 or 4 that showed loss of nuclear ATRX. The samples were drawn from NOA16, a multicentre, single-arm, open-label phase I trial in Germany that tested a mutant IDH1 peptide vaccine in humans for the first time. Genomic DNA for TCRB sequencing was extracted from EDTA blood using the DNeasy Blood and Tissue Kit. As for this clone: Its antigen target is currently unknown. Base qualities are not recorded, but no much larger clone differs from it by a single base.

Receptor libraries were prepared by the immunoSEQ multiplex PCR assay. The hsTCRB Kit was used according to the manufacturer's protocol to amplify rearranged TCR beta chain sequences. An Illumina MiSeq was used to sequence the TCRB libraries. Per the original workflow: The kit vendor's proprietary platform handled demultiplexing, trimming and gene mapping. TCRdb retrieved this table from immuneACCESS and kept in-frame rearrangements only. Not all clones are present; in checked studies, unresolved V genes account for under half, and no reason is known for the remainder. That table gives V, J and clone size, and the DNA gave D and trimming. The sample table holds about 130,000 clones, of which roughly 75% were seen once. Under 5.5% of the sample goes to the ten largest clones. The TCR was taken from a man in his forties with glioma. The sequenced sample was PBMCs, obtained from a glioma patient whose treatment included an IDH1 peptide vaccine.

The CDR3 region reads CASSERGLAGTGELFF. At the DNA level, the sequence is TGTGCCAGCAGTGAGAGGGGACTAGCCGGCACCGGGGAGCTGTTTTTT. Recombination joined TRBV2 with TRBJ2-2, with 9 central nucleotides matching TRBD2. Relative to germline, V is missing 3 bases and J is missing 4 bases, with 6 bases of the junction outside any gene match. Reading from cysteine to phenylalanine, the CDR3 counts 16 amino acids. Only the CDR3 region is kept as DNA, spanning 48 bases read in frame from base 1. In the germline V gene, CDR1 corresponds to SNHLY and CDR2 to FYNNEI.